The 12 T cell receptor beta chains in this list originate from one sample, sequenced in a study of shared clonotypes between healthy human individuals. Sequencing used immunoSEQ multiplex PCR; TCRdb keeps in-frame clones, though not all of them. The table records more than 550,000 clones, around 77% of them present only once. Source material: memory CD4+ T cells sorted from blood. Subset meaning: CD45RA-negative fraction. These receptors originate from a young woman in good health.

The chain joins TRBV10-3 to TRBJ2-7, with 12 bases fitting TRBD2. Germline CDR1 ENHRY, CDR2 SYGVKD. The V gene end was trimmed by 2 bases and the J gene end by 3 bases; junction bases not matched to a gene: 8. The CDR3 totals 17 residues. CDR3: CAISETRTSGAFYEQYF. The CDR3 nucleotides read TGTGCCATCAGTGAGACTAGGACTAGCGGGGCTTTCTACGAGCAGTACTTC.

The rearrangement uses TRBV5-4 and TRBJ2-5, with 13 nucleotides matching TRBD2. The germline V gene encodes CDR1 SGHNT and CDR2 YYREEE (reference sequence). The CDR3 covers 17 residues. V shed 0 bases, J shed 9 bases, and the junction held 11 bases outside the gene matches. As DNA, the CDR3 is TGTGCCAGCAGCTTGGCCGGGACTAGCGGGATGGTGGCGGCCCAGTACTTC. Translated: CASSLAGTSGMVAAQYF.

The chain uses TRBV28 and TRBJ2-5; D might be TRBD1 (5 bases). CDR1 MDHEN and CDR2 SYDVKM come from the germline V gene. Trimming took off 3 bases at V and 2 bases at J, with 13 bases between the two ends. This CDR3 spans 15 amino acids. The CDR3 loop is CASSFSDSVQETQYF. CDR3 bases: TGTGCCAGCAGTTTCTCAGACAGCGTACAAGAGACCCAGTACTTC.

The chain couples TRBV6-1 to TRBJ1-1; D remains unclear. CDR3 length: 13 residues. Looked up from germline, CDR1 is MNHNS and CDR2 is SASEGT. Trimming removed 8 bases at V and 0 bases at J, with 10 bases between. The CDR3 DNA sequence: TGTGCCAGCGGAAGAGCTCTGAACACTGAAGCTTTCTTT. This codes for CASGRALNTEAFF.

CDR3 bases: TGTGCCAGCAGTTTATTTCAGGGGACAAGCTCCTACGAGCAGTACTTC. Its protein product is CASSLFQGTSSYEQYF. This chain links TRBV28 with TRBJ2-7, with a possible D match to TRBD1 (6 bases). CDR1 is MDHEN, CDR2 SYDVKM, per germline. This CDR3 contains 16 residues. The V end lost 1 base, the J end lost 0 bases, and 13 bases lay between the germline ends.

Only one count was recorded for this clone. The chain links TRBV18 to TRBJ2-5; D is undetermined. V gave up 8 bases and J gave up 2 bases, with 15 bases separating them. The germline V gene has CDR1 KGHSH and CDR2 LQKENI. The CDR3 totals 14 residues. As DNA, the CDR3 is TGTGCCAGCGCCTCGGTGGGCTCTCAAGAGACCCAGTACTTC. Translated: CASASVGSQETQYF.

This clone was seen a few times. This CDR3 reads CASSELQGAVLKAFF. The CDR3 bases are TGTGCCAGCAGTGAATTACAGGGGGCGGTTCTGAAAGCTTTCTTT. The chain employs TRBV2 and TRBJ1-1, with TRBD1 matching 9 bases. The germline V gene has CDR1 SNHLY and CDR2 FYNNEI. The V and J ends lost 2 bases and 9 bases, in that order; junction bases with no gene match: 10. This CDR3 contains 15 residues.

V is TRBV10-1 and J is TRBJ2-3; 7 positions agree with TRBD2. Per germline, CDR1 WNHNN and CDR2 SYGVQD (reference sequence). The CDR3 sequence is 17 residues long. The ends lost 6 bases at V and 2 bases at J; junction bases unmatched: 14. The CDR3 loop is CASSPSLAPSITDTQYF. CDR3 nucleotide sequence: TGCGCCAGCAGCCCATCACTAGCGCCCAGTATCACAGATACGCAGTATTTT.

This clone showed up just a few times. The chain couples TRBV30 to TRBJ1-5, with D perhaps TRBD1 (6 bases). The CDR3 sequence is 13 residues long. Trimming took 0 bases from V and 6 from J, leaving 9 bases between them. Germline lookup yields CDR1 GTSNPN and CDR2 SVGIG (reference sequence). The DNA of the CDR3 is TGTGCCTGGAGTGTAGACAGGTTTCAGCCCCAGCATTTT. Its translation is CAWSVDRFQPQHF.

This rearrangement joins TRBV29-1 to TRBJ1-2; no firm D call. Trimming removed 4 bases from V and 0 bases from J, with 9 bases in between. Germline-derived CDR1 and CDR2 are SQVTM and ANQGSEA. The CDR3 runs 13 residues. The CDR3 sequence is CSVAILSNYGYTF. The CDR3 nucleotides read TGCAGCGTTGCGATACTTTCTAACTATGGCTACACCTTC.

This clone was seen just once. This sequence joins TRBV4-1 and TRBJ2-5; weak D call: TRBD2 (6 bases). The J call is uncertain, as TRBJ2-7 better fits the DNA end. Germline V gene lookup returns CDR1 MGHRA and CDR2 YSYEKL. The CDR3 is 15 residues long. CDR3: CASSSIRDSYYEQYF. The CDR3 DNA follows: TGCGCCAGCAGCTCAATACGGGACTCTTACTACGAGCAGTACTTC.

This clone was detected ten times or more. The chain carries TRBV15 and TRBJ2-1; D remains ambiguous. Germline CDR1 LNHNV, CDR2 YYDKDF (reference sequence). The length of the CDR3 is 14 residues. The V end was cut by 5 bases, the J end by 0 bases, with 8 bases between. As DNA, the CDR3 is TGTGCCACCAGCCCCGAGAGCTCCTACAATGAGCAGTTCTTC. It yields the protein CATSPESSYNEQFF. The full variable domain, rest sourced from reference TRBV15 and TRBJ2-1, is DAMVIQNPRYQVTQFGKPVTLSCSQTLNHNVMYWYQQKSSQAPKLLFHYYDKDFNNEADTPDNFQSRRPNTSFCFLDIRSPGLGDTAMYLCATSPESSYNEQFFGPGTRLTVL.